Shown below are 12 T cell receptor beta chains from a single sample sequenced in a study of blood T cell repertoires in COVID-19. The repertoire was sequenced with immunoSEQ multiplex PCR; TCRdb's copy has only in-frame clones and lacks some. This sample has around 170,000 clones, with around 90% found just once. Sequencing input: peripheral blood. The receptors shown here come from a man between 60 and 75 years old with COVID-19, enrolled during active disease.

V is TRBV6-5 and J is TRBJ2-7; TRBD1 matches 10 bases. The junction had 13 bases not matched to a gene; V was cut back by 8 bases and J by 6 bases. The CDR3 sequence is 15 residues long. From germline, CDR1 is MNHEY and CDR2 SVGAGI. This chain's CDR3 is CASGRQGASRGEQYF. In DNA, the CDR3 is TGTGCCAGCGGGAGACAGGGGGCGTCCAGGGGCGAGCAGTACTTC.

This chain uses TRBV5-1 with TRBJ2-3, with 8 bases aligning to TRBD1. J was trimmed by 5 bases and V by 0 bases; bases with no gene match: 2. This CDR3 has 14 amino acids. Germline V CDR1 and CDR2: SGHRS, YFSETQ. This CDR3 reads CASSLGDRGDTQYF. CDR3 nucleotide sequence: TGCGCCAGCAGCTTGGGTGACAGGGGAGATACGCAGTATTTT.

This clone was seen once. The chain has TRBV2 and TRBJ1-1, with TRBD1 identical over 7 bases. This CDR3 is 12 amino acids long. Losses at the gene ends were 6 bases for V and 6 bases for J; bases not matched to a gene: 4. Germline V gives CDR1 SNHLY, CDR2 FYNNEI. The CDR3 DNA sequence: TGTGCCAGCAGCCGGGACAGCTCTGAAGCTTTCTTT. Its protein product is CASSRDSSEAFF.

The V call is TRBV5-1, the J call TRBJ2-1; a weak D match, TRBD2 (6 bases). This CDR3 spans 15 amino acids. Trimming pared 4 bases from V and 2 bases from J, leaving 13 bases between. Per germline, CDR1 SGHRS and CDR2 YFSETQ. The CDR3 sequence is CASSPLAITYNEQFF. CDR3 nucleotides: TGCGCCAGCAGCCCCCTAGCGATTACCTACAATGAGCAGTTCTTC.

The chain combines TRBV6-5 with TRBJ2-2; 9 bases agree with TRBD1. This CDR3 is 14 amino acids long. V was clipped by 6 bases and J by 5 bases; unmatched bases: 4. The germline V gene encodes CDR1 MNHEY and CDR2 SVGAGI. The CDR3 sequence is CASSSQGATGELFF. The DNA of the CDR3 is TGTGCCAGCAGCTCACAGGGGGCAACCGGGGAGCTGTTTTTT.

This rearrangement joins TRBV29-1 to TRBJ2-7; a possible D gene is TRBD2 (5 bases). CDR1 is SQVTM, CDR2 ANQGSEA, per germline. The CDR3 spans 16 residues. Trimming took 6 bases from V and 3 from J, leaving 24 bases between them. The CDR3 is CSVSPEGTGKFYEQYF. CDR3 bases: TGCAGCGTCTCACCCGAGGGTACCGGAAAATTCTACGAGCAGTACTTC.

This clone has a single count. The rearrangement links TRBV19 to TRBJ1-3, with 11 bases lining up with TRBD1. J was trimmed by 4 bases and V by 9 bases; bases with no gene match: 11. Germline values: CDR1 LNHDA, CDR2 SQIVND (reference sequence). The CDR3 totals 16 residues. This CDR3 is CASTRTGGLEGNTIYF. In nucleotides, the CDR3 is TGTGCCAGCACTCGGACAGGGGGCTTGGAAGGAAACACCATATATTTT.

The J gene is TRBJ2-3, the V gene TRBV4-1; TRBD2 agrees at 7 bases. This CDR3 region has 17 residues. V was pared by 1 base and J by 4 bases, with 11 bases of the junction left unmatched. Germline V gives CDR1 MGHRA, CDR2 YSYEKL. The CDR3 region has the DNA TGCGCCAGCAGCCAAGTCCGTTCAGCGGGGCTGGCAGATACGCAGTATTTT. Protein sequence: CASSQVRSAGLADTQYF.

V gene TRBV7-3 combines with J gene TRBJ1-5; perhaps TRBD1 as D (6 bases). Trimming took 1 base from V and 7 from J, leaving 11 bases between them. Per the germline V gene, CDR1 is SGHTA and CDR2 is FQGTGA. The CDR3 is made up of 14 amino acids. The CDR3 DNA reads TGTGCCAGCAGCTTAAGGCAGGGGAGCCAGCCCCAGCATTTT. Residues: CASSLRQGSQPQHF.

CDR3 coding DNA: TGTGCCAGCAGCCGGACAGGGGGTATCTACGAGCAGTACTTC. Translating gives CASSRTGGIYEQYF. The chain is built from TRBV2 and TRBJ2-7, with TRBD1 matching over 10 bases. Germline V CDR1 and CDR2: SNHLY, FYNNEI. This CDR3 contains 14 residues. J was trimmed by 3 bases and V by 6 bases; bases with no gene match: 5.

This chain connects TRBV11-2 to TRBJ2-7, with TRBD2 as a possible D gene (5 bases). The CDR3 loop spans 14 amino acids. CDR1 is SGHAT and CDR2 is FQNNGV in the germline V gene. V gave up 2 bases and J gave up 0 bases, with 8 bases separating them. The CDR3 sequence is CASSLSRGSYEQYF. The CDR3 DNA reads as TGTGCCAGCAGCTTATCTCGGGGCTCCTACGAGCAGTACTTC.

This chain links TRBV18 with TRBJ2-1, with 8 bases aligning to TRBD2. The length of the CDR3 is 15 residues. Germline V CDR1 and CDR2: KGHSH, LQKENI. The junction had 6 bases not matched to a gene; V was cut back by 4 bases and J by 4 bases. The CDR3 protein is CASSRAGVSYNEQFF. CDR3 in DNA: TGTGCCAGCTCACGAGCGGGGGTTTCTTACAATGAGCAGTTCTTC.